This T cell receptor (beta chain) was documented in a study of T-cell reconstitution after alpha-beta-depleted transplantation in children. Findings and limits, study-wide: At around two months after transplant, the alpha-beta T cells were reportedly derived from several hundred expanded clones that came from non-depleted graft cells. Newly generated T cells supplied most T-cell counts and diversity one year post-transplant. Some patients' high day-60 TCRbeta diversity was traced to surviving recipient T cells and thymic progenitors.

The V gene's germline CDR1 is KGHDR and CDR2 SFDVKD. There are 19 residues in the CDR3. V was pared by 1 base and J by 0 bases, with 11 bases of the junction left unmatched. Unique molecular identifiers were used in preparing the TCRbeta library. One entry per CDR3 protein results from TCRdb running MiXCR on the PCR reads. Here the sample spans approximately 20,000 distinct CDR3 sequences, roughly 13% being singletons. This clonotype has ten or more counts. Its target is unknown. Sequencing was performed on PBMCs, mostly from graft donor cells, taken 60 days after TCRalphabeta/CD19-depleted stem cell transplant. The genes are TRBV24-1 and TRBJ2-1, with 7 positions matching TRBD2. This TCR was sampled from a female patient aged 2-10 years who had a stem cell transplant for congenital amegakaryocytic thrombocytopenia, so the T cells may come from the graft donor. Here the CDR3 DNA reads TGTGCCACCAGTGATTTAGGTGACGGGAGGCCTTCCTCCTACAATGAGCAGTTCTTC. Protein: CATSDLGDGRPSSYNEQFF.